One sample yielded the 20 T cell receptor beta chains listed below, sequenced in a study of blood T cells in healthy people across ages. A J-beta primer mix and a sample-barcoded 5' primer were used in a second PCR of about 6 to 12 cycles. TCRdb re-derived calls from the 5' RACE reads in MiXCR, one entry per CDR3 protein. The repertoire consists of hundreds of thousands of distinct CDR3 sequences, with roughly 29% occurring once and the leading ten covering over 25%. The source material was blood. These receptors came from a woman aged 70 to 79 in good health.

The chain uses TRBV29-1 and TRBJ2-1, with 11 bases fitting TRBD2. The J call may be in error: the DNA end matches TRBJ2-7 better. Germline V gene lookup returns CDR1 SQVTM and CDR2 ANQGSEA. This CDR3 contains 14 residues. Here the CDR3 DNA reads TGCAGCACGTCCGGGACTAGCGGCTCCTACGAGCAGTACTTC. This gives the protein CSTSGTSGSYEQYF.

This clonotype was picked up a small number of times. The chain has TRBV20-1 and TRBJ2-1, with 7 bases aligning to TRBD1. Unmatched junction bases numbered 9, after V lost 1 base and J lost 0 bases. The CDR3 runs 17 residues. Germline loops: CDR1 DFQATT, CDR2 SNEGSKA (reference sequence). In DNA, the CDR3 is TGCAGTGCTAGAGCTCTAACGGGACAGTACTCCTACAATGAGCAGTTCTTC. The encoded protein is CSARALTGQYSYNEQFF.

The V and J genes are TRBV20-1 and TRBJ1-2; D gene uncertain. CDR3 length equals 12 residues. Trimming shortened V by 6 bases and J by 2 bases, and 10 bases separated the two germline ends. From germline, CDR1 is DFQATT and CDR2 SNEGSKA (reference sequence). CDR3 amino acids: CSARTQNYGYTF. In nucleotides, the CDR3 is TGCAGTGCAAGGACGCAGAACTATGGCTACACCTTC.

This chain connects TRBV7-2 to TRBJ2-1; 11 positions agree with TRBD2. V dropped 4 bases and J dropped 2; count of bases not matched to a gene: 1. This CDR3 comprises 15 residues. Germline V CDR1 and CDR2: SGHTA, FQGNSA. The CDR3 reads CASSSSGRTYNEQFF. In DNA, the CDR3 is TGTGCCAGCAGCTCTAGCGGGAGGACCTACAATGAGCAGTTCTTC. Full variable domain (remainder filled in from reference TRBV7-2 and TRBJ2-1): GAGVSQSPSNKVTEKGKDVELRCDPISGHTALYWYRQSLGQGLEFLIYFQGNSAPDKSGLPSDRFSAERTGGSVSTLTIQRTQQEDSAVYLCASSSSGRTYNEQFFGPGTRLTVL.

This clonotype appeared a few times. The chain recombines TRBV7-3 with TRBJ2-3; D perhaps matches TRBD2 (6 bases). The CDR3 runs to 13 residues. The V gene lost 5 bases and the J gene lost 5 bases, with 11 bases spanning the gap. The germline V gene encodes CDR1 SGHTA and CDR2 FQGTGA. Here the CDR3 DNA reads TGTGCCAGCAGCCCCCCGGGAGAAGATACGCAGTATTTT. Protein sequence: CASSPPGEDTQYF.

The chain joins TRBV19 to TRBJ2-1; 9 nucleotides line up with TRBD1. Trimming took 0 bases from V and 7 from J; bases not matched to a gene: 4. CDR1 is LNHDA and CDR2 is SQIVND in the germline V gene (reference sequence). The CDR3 runs 15 residues. This CDR3 reads CASSIEGTGWNEQFF. As DNA, the CDR3 is TGTGCCAGTAGTATAGAAGGGACAGGGTGGAATGAGCAGTTCTTC.

The chain carries TRBV6-5 and TRBJ2-1, with D unclear. Between the trimmed V and J ends, which lost 0 bases and 5 bases, there was a span of 11 bases. This CDR3 contains 15 residues. The germline V gene has CDR1 MNHEY and CDR2 SVGAGI. The CDR3: CASSYSYARNNEQFF. CDR3 DNA: TGTGCCAGCAGTTACTCGTACGCTAGAAACAATGAGCAGTTCTTC.

This clonotype has more than one count but fewer than ten. The genes are TRBV6-2 or TRBV6-3 and TRBJ2-1; TRBD1 is a possible D gene (6 bases). The CDR3 covers 11 residues. CDR1 and CDR2 (germline): MNHEY, SVGEGT. V was pared by 5 bases and J by 10 bases, with 9 bases between. The CDR3, as DNA: TGTGCCAGCAGTGGGGGCGTCGAGCAGTTCTTC. Protein product: CASSGGVEQFF.

A few counts support this clonotype. The chain is built from TRBV5-1 and TRBJ2-3, with D perhaps TRBD2 (6 bases). Trimming left V 0 bases short and J 1 base short, with 9 bases between. In germline, CDR1 is SGHRS, CDR2 YFSETQ. The CDR3 loop spans 15 amino acids. DNA for the CDR3: TGCGCCAGCAGCTTGGAGGGGAGGCGCACAGATACGCAGTATTTT. Residues: CASSLEGRRTDTQYF.

This clonotype was counted only a few times. The CDR3 bases are TGCAGTGCTGGGGGGGCGGAGCAGTTCTTC. Translation: CSAGGAEQFF. The chain recombines TRBV20-1 with TRBJ2-1; TRBD2 is a possible D gene (7 bases). Germline V gives CDR1 DFQATT, CDR2 SNEGSKA (reference sequence). Trimming left V 5 bases short and J 10 bases short, with 9 bases between. This CDR3 is 10 amino acids long.

This clonotype showed up just once. V gene TRBV3-1 combines with J gene TRBJ2-7; no clear D. Trimming removed 0 bases at V and 9 bases at J, with 9 bases between. Germline loops: CDR1 LGHDT, CDR2 YNNKEL (reference sequence). The CDR3 is 12 amino acids. The CDR3 DNA reads as TGTGCCAGCAGCCAAGATCAGATGGGGCAGTACTTC. Its protein product is CASSQDQMGQYF.

This clonotype came up a few times. This rearrangement joins TRBV6-2 or TRBV6-3 to TRBJ1-1, with unresolved D. CDR1 and CDR2 (germline): MNHEY, SVGEGT. The CDR3 has 14 residues. Deletions cut 2 bases from V and 1 base from J, with 8 bases between. CDR3 sequence (DNA): TGTGCCAGCAGTTACATCCAGCCGAACACTGAAGCTTTCTTT. This translates into CASSYIQPNTEAFF.

This clonotype was counted between two and nine times. The chain links TRBV20-1 to TRBJ1-6; 8 bases line up with TRBD1. This CDR3 spans 14 amino acids. V lost 2 bases, J lost 9 bases, and 6 bases stayed unmatched. Germline assignment: CDR1 DFQATT and CDR2 SNEGSKA (reference sequence). CDR3 DNA: TGCAGTGCTAGAAGGGACAGGCTAATTTCACCCCTCCACTTT. It specifies CSARRDRLISPLHF.

This rearrangement joins TRBV11-2 to TRBJ2-5; possibly TRBD1 for D (5 bases). The V gene lost 3 bases and the J gene lost 5 bases, with 13 bases spanning the gap. Germline V lookup: CDR1 SGHAT, CDR2 FQNNGV. The CDR3 loop spans 14 amino acids. This chain's CDR3 is CASSFKSGQETQYF. The CDR3 DNA sequence: TGTGCCAGCAGCTTCAAGTCAGGGCAGGAGACCCAGTACTTC.

The table lists this clonotype with a few counts. The chain links TRBV28 to TRBJ1-2; D is uncertain. The CDR3 consists of 11 residues. Germline values: CDR1 MDHEN, CDR2 SYDVKM. V was clipped by 4 bases and J by 3 bases, with 3 bases between them. The DNA of the CDR3 is TGTGCCAGCAGTTCCCACTATGGCTACACCTTC. This sequence encodes CASSSHYGYTF.

This chain joins TRBV7-9 and TRBJ2-7, with 8 bases matching TRBD1. Per germline, CDR1 SEHNR and CDR2 FQNEAQ (reference sequence). V shed 4 bases, J shed 0 bases, and the junction held 5 bases outside the gene matches. The CDR3 extends over 15 amino acids. The CDR3 loop reads CASSSPDRDSYEQYF. CDR3 DNA sequence: TGTGCCAGCAGCTCCCCGGACAGGGACTCCTACGAGCAGTACTTC.

The chain uses TRBV2 and TRBJ2-7, with no clear D. Germline V gene sequence: CDR1 SNHLY, CDR2 FYNNEI. Trimming cost V 2 bases and J 4 bases, with 12 bases left between them. The CDR3 totals 14 residues. The chain's CDR3 is CASSELFGRYEQYF. CDR3 sequence (DNA): TGTGCCAGCAGTGAACTTTTTGGGCGATACGAGCAGTACTTC.

This clonotype was seen repeatedly, ten times or more. The chain is built from TRBV7-8 and TRBJ2-7; D is undetermined. The V and J ends lost 4 bases and 0 bases respectively, with 10 bases between them. Germline CDR1 reads SGHVS; CDR2 reads FQNEAQ. CDR3 length: 14 amino acids. The CDR3 DNA is TGTGCCAGCAGCTATGACTGGAACTCCTACGAGCAGTACTTC. Amino acid sequence: CASSYDWNSYEQYF.

In this sample, this clonotype turned up many times. V usage is TRBV29-1 and J usage is TRBJ2-5, with D possibly matching TRBD2 (5 bases). The germline CDR1 and CDR2 sequences are SQVTM and ANQGSEA. The CDR3 has 12 amino acids. V was shortened by 6 bases and J by 2 bases, with 10 bases between the two germline ends. The CDR3 nucleotides are TGCAGCGTAGAACTAGTGCAAGAGACCCAGTACTTC. Protein sequence: CSVELVQETQYF.

The table lists this clonotype with a few counts. The chain joins TRBV27 to TRBJ2-5; 12 bases map to TRBD2. This CDR3 has 18 amino acids. Germline V gene lookup returns CDR1 MNHEY and CDR2 SMNVEV (reference sequence). J gave up 1 base and V 5 bases, and 11 bases lay outside the gene matches. In DNA form, the CDR3 reads TGTGCCAGCAGTCCACAGGCTAGCGGGAGGGCTCCCCAAGAGACCCAGTACTTC. The encoded protein is CASSPQASGRAPQETQYF.